A selection of T cell receptor beta chains follows, all from one sample in a study of shared clonotypes between healthy human individuals. Sequencing used immunoSEQ multiplex PCR; TCRdb keeps in-frame clones, though not all of them. The sample includes about 2 million clones, 85% to 95% of them seen just once. The source material was naive CD4+ T cells sorted from blood. Source of these receptors: a man aged 18 to 29 in good health. Both conserved end residues are part of each CDR3. The D gene is left open where the match is weak. A row's size may be missing; if present it is once, few, many or a size class.

D gene	J gene	V gene	clone size	CDR3 protein
TRBD1	TRBJ1-2	TRBV29-1	.	CSVDGQALNYGYTF
TRBD1	TRBJ2-1	TRBV10-3	.	CAISRQGLSSYNEQFF
.	TRBJ2-1	TRBV4-3	.	CASSQVANEQFF
.	TRBJ2-7	TRBV5-8	.	CASSSGSYEQYF
.	TRBJ1-6	TRBV5-4	.	CASSPEGPDTRNSPLHF
.	TRBJ1-2	TRBV19	.	CASSIPNYGYTF
TRBD1	TRBJ2-7	TRBV18	.	CASSSPRGPSSYEQYF
TRBD1	TRBJ2-7	TRBV19	.	CASSKGQGYEQYF
.	TRBJ1-4	TRBV10-3	once	CAISESDIEKLFF
.	TRBJ1-1	TRBV28	once	CASSPLGRNTEAFF